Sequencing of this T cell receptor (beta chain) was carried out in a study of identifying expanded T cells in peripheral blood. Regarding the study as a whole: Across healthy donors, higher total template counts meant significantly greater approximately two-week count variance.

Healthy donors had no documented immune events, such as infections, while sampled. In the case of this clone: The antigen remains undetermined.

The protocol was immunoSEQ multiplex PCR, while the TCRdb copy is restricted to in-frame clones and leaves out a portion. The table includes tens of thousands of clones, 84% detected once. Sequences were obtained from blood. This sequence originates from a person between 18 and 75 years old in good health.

The chain's CDR3 is CASSLTYEQYF. CDR3 bases: TGTGCCAGCAGCTTAACCTACGAGCAGTACTTC. The chain carries TRBV7-8 and TRBJ2-7; no definite D call. Trimming took off 2 bases at V and 2 bases at J, with 1 base between the two ends. The CDR3 is made up of 11 amino acids. Germline V lookup: CDR1 SGHVS, CDR2 FQNEAQ.